The rows below give T cell receptor beta chains drawn from one sample of a study of blood T cell repertoires in COVID-19. Produced via immunoSEQ multiplex PCR; TCRdb's table is partial and in-frame only. Here the sample spans tens of thousands of clones, approximately 89% being singletons. Sequencing was done on a sample of peripheral blood. The receptors were sampled from a human donor with active COVID-19. The donor label of this sample is uncertain. CDR3s leave out the opening cysteine and the closing phenylalanine or tryptophan. Each record gives: CDR3 protein, V gene, J gene.

CDR3aa: ATSDPREGGYTGELF
v_gene: TRBV24-1
j_gene: TRBJ2-2

CDR3aa: ASIGWQGAGPEAF
v_gene: TRBV19
j_gene: TRBJ1-1

CDR3aa: ASSQEGSGTPDSYEQY
v_gene: TRBV4-1
j_gene: TRBJ2-7

CDR3aa: ASSGDLKVSGTASTDTQY
v_gene: TRBV6-2/TRBV6-3
j_gene: TRBJ2-3

CDR3aa: ASSLFRGQGAF
v_gene: TRBV7-2
j_gene: TRBJ1-1

CDR3aa: ASSPGTGSYNEQF
v_gene: TRBV3-1/TRBV3-2
j_gene: TRBJ2-1

CDR3aa: ASRQGVDSGNTIY
v_gene: TRBV5-1
j_gene: TRBJ1-3

CDR3aa: ASSIDPGSSYEQY
v_gene: TRBV19
j_gene: TRBJ2-7

CDR3aa: ATGGGAGIRNTEAF
v_gene: TRBV5-8
j_gene: TRBJ1-1

CDR3aa: ASSLGGDSTYIYGYT
v_gene: TRBV28
j_gene: TRBJ1-2

CDR3aa: ASSREHQPQH
v_gene: TRBV25-1
j_gene: TRBJ1-5

CDR3aa: ASSPADISGANVLT
v_gene: TRBV7-3
j_gene: TRBJ2-6

CDR3aa: ASSLSNEGAEAF
v_gene: TRBV27
j_gene: TRBJ1-1

CDR3aa: ASSKTGGLDQPQH
v_gene: TRBV25-1
j_gene: TRBJ1-5

CDR3aa: ALRTAQNSPLH
v_gene: TRBV2
j_gene: TRBJ1-6

CDR3aa: ASRTAGGTQPQH
v_gene: TRBV19
j_gene: TRBJ1-5

CDR3aa: ASSQWDNSGNTIY
v_gene: TRBV4-1
j_gene: TRBJ1-3

CDR3aa: ASSSTGGEKLF
v_gene: TRBV12-3/TRBV12-4
j_gene: TRBJ1-4

CDR3aa: ASSPQVSWFGQPQH
v_gene: TRBV3-1/TRBV3-2
j_gene: TRBJ1-5

CDR3aa: ASSIGLAGPQETQY
v_gene: TRBV7-9
j_gene: TRBJ2-5

CDR3aa: ASSLGDRGRVSSTDTQY
v_gene: TRBV5-8
j_gene: TRBJ2-3

CDR3aa: ASSFDRGDGYT
v_gene: TRBV5-4
j_gene: TRBJ1-2

CDR3aa: ASSRTQGSNTEAF
v_gene: TRBV5-1
j_gene: TRBJ1-1

CDR3aa: ASTHEGIGEKLF
v_gene: TRBV18
j_gene: TRBJ1-4

CDR3aa: ASSLSGAVGQPQH
v_gene: TRBV27
j_gene: TRBJ1-5

CDR3aa: ASSLFRGEQY
v_gene: TRBV11-3
j_gene: TRBJ2-7

CDR3aa: ASSYDTYQETQY
v_gene: TRBV6-2/TRBV6-3
j_gene: TRBJ2-5

CDR3aa: AISEGRGNEKLF
v_gene: TRBV10-3
j_gene: TRBJ1-4

CDR3aa: ASSYVGRESIQY
v_gene: TRBV6-5
j_gene: TRBJ2-4

CDR3aa: ASRCGQEQSDGYT
v_gene: TRBV12-2
j_gene: TRBJ1-2

CDR3aa: ASSSSGTGDEKLF
v_gene: TRBV5-1
j_gene: TRBJ1-4

CDR3aa: ASSSFRGLGSDTQY
v_gene: TRBV7-2
j_gene: TRBJ2-3

CDR3aa: ASSESILNTGELF
v_gene: TRBV2
j_gene: TRBJ2-2

CDR3aa: ASSLGGTGELF
v_gene: TRBV27
j_gene: TRBJ2-2

CDR3aa: ASSPGYSNQPQH
v_gene: TRBV27
j_gene: TRBJ1-5

CDR3aa: ASSEVWEEKLF
v_gene: TRBV2
j_gene: TRBJ1-4

CDR3aa: ASSPVSFSSEQY
v_gene: TRBV18
j_gene: TRBJ2-7

CDR3aa: ASSLGEGVDEQF
v_gene: TRBV5-1
j_gene: TRBJ2-1

CDR3aa: ASSSWGGNTEAF
v_gene: TRBV7-2
j_gene: TRBJ1-1

CDR3aa: ASSRGTSGGYEQY
v_gene: TRBV13
j_gene: TRBJ2-7

CDR3aa: ASSEVNHQNYGYT
v_gene: TRBV6-1
j_gene: TRBJ1-2

CDR3aa: ASSQLGQGLQETQY
v_gene: TRBV4-2
j_gene: TRBJ2-5

CDR3aa: ASSISVEETQY
v_gene: TRBV19
j_gene: TRBJ2-5

CDR3aa: ASSSPGTTAYNEQF
v_gene: TRBV6-6
j_gene: TRBJ2-1

CDR3aa: ASSEGQGFEKLF
v_gene: TRBV6-1
j_gene: TRBJ1-4

CDR3aa: ASSPYGSQPQH
v_gene: TRBV27
j_gene: TRBJ1-5

CDR3aa: ASSLELTGSYEQY
v_gene: TRBV4-3
j_gene: TRBJ2-7

CDR3aa: ASTGQEADTQY
v_gene: TRBV12-3/TRBV12-4
j_gene: TRBJ2-3

CDR3aa: ASSLQGTGNTIY
v_gene: TRBV11-3
j_gene: TRBJ1-3

CDR3aa: ASSKFDNPHGYT
v_gene: TRBV21-1
j_gene: TRBJ1-2

CDR3aa: ASSEDLTAYGYT
v_gene: TRBV2
j_gene: TRBJ1-2

CDR3aa: ATSRDWGAGFNTGELF
v_gene: TRBV15
j_gene: TRBJ2-2